The 21 T cell receptor beta chains below all came from one sample that was sequenced in a study of shared clonotypes between healthy human individuals (dated by TCRdb to 2020 to 2022). The library was built by means of the immunoSEQ multiplex PCR assay. The clones in this table, taken by TCRdb from immuneACCESS, are in-frame only. Not every clone is retained; where verified, under half of the shortfall comes from an unresolved V gene, and the cause of the rest is unknown. The sample has over 1.4 million clones on record, around 97% of them singletons. The ten largest make up over 1% of the sample. Sequenced sample: naive CD4+ T cells sorted from blood. Read against the paper, the sample's cell subset or site label means: CD45RA+ positively selected. The receptors stem from a man aged 30-40 years in good health.

The rearrangement links TRBV28 to TRBJ1-4; 9 bases are a match to TRBD1. In germline, CDR1 is MDHEN, CDR2 SYDVKM. This CDR3 is built from 18 residues. After removal of 8 bases from V and 8 bases from J, the junction contained 21 bases not matched to a gene. In nucleotides, the CDR3 is TGTGCCAGCGGCATGACAGGGGGAATGGGCCCATTCCCCGAAAAACTGTTTTTT. Translated: CASGMTGGMGPFPEKLFF.

The gene calls are TRBV2 and TRBJ2-1; 8 bases are a match to TRBD2. Germline trimming cut 7 bases from V and 4 bases from J; bases unmatched to any gene: 6. Germline V gene lookup returns CDR1 SNHLY and CDR2 FYNNEI. This CDR3 contains 14 residues. The CDR3: CASKPAGEYNEQFF. CDR3 nucleotides: TGTGCCAGCAAACCAGCGGGAGAATACAATGAGCAGTTCTTC. The full variable domain, with the rest looked up from reference TRBV2 and TRBJ2-1, is EPEVTQTPSHQVTQMGQEVILRCVPISNHLYFYWYRQILGQKVEFLVSFYNNEISEKSEIFDDQFSVERPDGSNFTLKIRSTKLEDSAMYFCASKPAGEYNEQFFGPGTRLTVL.

The genes are TRBV27 and TRBJ2-7, with D perhaps assigned TRBD1 or TRBD2 (6 bases each). The CDR3 extends over 14 amino acids. Germline V gene lookup returns CDR1 MNHEY and CDR2 SMNVEV (reference sequence). V shed 6 bases and J shed 0 bases, with 12 bases lying between them. The CDR3: CASRKGGNSYEQYF. CDR3 in DNA: TGTGCCAGCAGGAAAGGGGGGAACTCCTACGAGCAGTACTTC.

CDR3 coding DNA: TGTGCCAGCAGCGTAGTGGCAGGTCCAGAAGACTCCTACGAGCAGTACTTC. Translation gives CASSVVAGPEDSYEQYF. The chain uses TRBV9 and TRBJ2-7; no reliable D call. V lost 0 bases and J lost 0, with 16 bases in between. CDR3 length: 17 amino acids. CDR1 is SGDLS, CDR2 YYNGEE, per germline.

This clone was recorded once. This chain uses TRBV14 with TRBJ1-2, with D maybe TRBD1 (5 bases). The ends were cut back, 0 bases at V and 5 bases at J, with 19 bases in the middle. Germline V gene lookup returns CDR1 SGHDN and CDR2 FVKESK. The CDR3 covers 17 residues. The chain's CDR3 is CASSQDPGFRADYGYTF. The CDR3 DNA follows: TGTGCCAGCAGCCAAGATCCAGGGTTTCGTGCGGATTATGGCTACACCTTC. Together with reference TRBV14 and TRBJ1-2, the CDR3 gives the full variable domain: EAGVTQFPSHSVIEKGQTVTLRCDPISGHDNLYWYRRVMGKEIKFLLHFVKESKQDESGMPNNRFLAERTGGTYSTLKVQPAELEDSGVYFCASSQDPGFRADYGYTFGSGTRLTVV.

The V and J genes are TRBV9 and TRBJ2-1; 11 bases map to TRBD2. CDR3 length equals 17 residues. With 0 bases clipped from V and 5 bases from J, the junction kept 7 bases outside the gene matches. Looked up from germline, CDR1 is SGDLS and CDR2 is YYNGEE. The CDR3, as DNA: TGTGCCAGCAGCGTAGGAAATGGACTAGCGGGTGACAATGAGCAGTTCTTC. It codes for CASSVGNGLAGDNEQFF.

Here the CDR3 reads CASSLGPRGLSYEQYF. The DNA of the CDR3 is TGTGCCAGCAGCTTAGGTCCCCGTGGACTTTCCTACGAGCAGTACTTC. This sequence joins TRBV7-9 and TRBJ2-7, with D possibly TRBD2 on 5 matching bases. Germline V lookup: CDR1 SEHNR, CDR2 FQNEAQ (reference sequence). The CDR3 consists of 16 residues. The V end lost 1 base, the J end lost 1 base, and 14 bases lay between the germline ends.

The V call is TRBV27, the J call TRBJ2-7, with D unresolved. Trimming left V 4 bases short and J 4 bases short, with 11 bases between. The CDR3 covers 13 residues. Germline values: CDR1 MNHEY, CDR2 SMNVEV (reference sequence). The CDR3 sequence: CASSSHSLYEQYF. The CDR3 region has the DNA TGTGCCAGCAGTTCGCACAGCCTTTACGAGCAGTACTTC.

The V gene is TRBV10-3, the J gene TRBJ1-1; TRBD1 is a possible D gene (6 bases). Germline CDR1 reads ENHRY; CDR2 reads SYGVKD. V shed 8 bases and J shed 0 bases, with 13 bases lying between them. This CDR3 is 14 amino acids long. CDR3 DNA sequence: TGTGCCATCCGCAGAACAGGGTTGAACACTGAAGCTTTCTTT. Amino acid sequence: CAIRRTGLNTEAFF.

This clone was detected only once. The chain uses TRBV11-2 and TRBJ2-5, with D tentatively TRBD2 (5 bases). The CDR3 length is 14 residues. V gave up 6 bases and J gave up 4 bases, with 15 bases separating them. CDR1 and CDR2 (germline): SGHAT, FQNNGV. CDR3 nucleotide sequence: TGTGCCAGCAGACTGGCGGGTAAGGGAGAGACCCAGTACTTC. Amino acid sequence: CASRLAGKGETQYF.

On this clone: Its ends do not fully match the called genes, so a read error is possible. This sequence joins TRBV5-4 and TRBJ2-2, with TRBD1 as a possible D gene (6 bases). This CDR3 region has 15 residues. Germline loops: CDR1 SGHNT, CDR2 YYREEE (reference sequence). The CDR3 coding sequence is TGTGCCGGCAGCCCGGACAGCCCGAGGACCGGGGAGCTGTTTTTT. It yields the protein CAGSPDSPRTGELFF.

The chain employs TRBV15 and TRBJ2-5; 10 bases match TRBD2. Trimming took 0 bases from V and 2 from J; bases not matched to a gene: 9. Germline lookup yields CDR1 LNHNV and CDR2 YYDKDF (reference sequence). The CDR3 is made up of 18 amino acids. Here the CDR3 DNA reads TGTGCCACCAGCAGAGATAGTCTACTAGCGGGACTTCAAGAGACCCAGTACTTC. The encoded protein is CATSRDSLLAGLQETQYF.

The chain joins TRBV10-3 to TRBJ2-2, with TRBD1 matching over 10 bases. In germline, CDR1 is ENHRY, CDR2 SYGVKD. With 8 bases clipped from V and 4 bases from J, the junction kept 7 bases outside the gene matches. This CDR3 is 15 amino acids long. The CDR3 here is CAILAGTGATGELFF. CDR3 nucleotide sequence: TGTGCCATCTTAGCCGGGACAGGGGCCACCGGGGAGCTGTTTTTT.

The chain is built from TRBV19 and TRBJ2-7; 7 positions match TRBD1. The germline CDR1 and CDR2 sequences are LNHDA and SQIVND (reference sequence). The CDR3 consists of 13 residues. V lost 8 bases to trimming and J lost 6 bases; unmatched junction nucleotides: 10. The CDR3 nucleotides read TGTGCCAGTGCCCTAGACAGGGTTCGCGAGCAGTACTTC. Its protein product is CASALDRVREQYF.

The chain couples TRBV11-3 to TRBJ2-1, with TRBD2 identical over 11 bases. The CDR3 has 17 residues. Trimming took 1 base from V and 8 from J; bases not matched to a gene: 10. Looked up from germline, CDR1 is SGHNT and CDR2 is YENEEA. CDR3 DNA sequence: TGTGCCAGCAGCTTAGGGACTAGCGGGTATGGGAGGGATGAGCAGTTCTTC. Translated, it gives CASSLGTSGYGRDEQFF.

V usage is TRBV18 and J usage is TRBJ1-3; D is unresolved. CDR1 and CDR2 from the germline V gene are KGHSH and LQKENI. The CDR3 totals 13 residues. The V end lost 2 bases, the J end lost 6 bases, and 8 bases lay between the germline ends. CDR3 sequence: CASSPSTKNTIYF. CDR3 nucleotides: TGTGCCAGCTCACCAAGCACGAAAAACACCATATATTTT.

The rearrangement links TRBV15 to TRBJ1-3; a weak D match, TRBD1 (6 bases). Trimming stripped 0 bases from V and 3 bases from J, with 6 bases between. This CDR3 is built from 14 residues. CDR1 and CDR2 from the germline V gene are LNHNV and YYDKDF (reference sequence). The CDR3 here is CATSRDRGGNTIYF. The CDR3 DNA sequence: TGTGCCACCAGCAGAGACAGGGGTGGAAACACCATATATTTT.

The chain carries TRBV10-2 and TRBJ2-7; perhaps TRBD2 as D (6 bases). Germline V gene sequence: CDR1 WSHSY, CDR2 SAAADI. V shed 0 bases and J shed 4 bases, with 25 bases lying between them. The CDR3 runs 19 residues. This CDR3 is CASSESTGVQAWVKYEQYF. The CDR3 nucleotides are TGCGCCAGCAGTGAGTCGACGGGGGTGCAGGCCTGGGTAAAATACGAGCAGTACTTC.

This chain links TRBV5-1 with TRBJ2-1; 13 positions agree with TRBD2. Germline V gene lookup returns CDR1 SGHRS and CDR2 YFSETQ. This CDR3 region has 14 residues. After removal of 4 bases from V and 15 bases from J, the junction contained 10 bases not matched to a gene. This CDR3 is CASSNGTSGTRPFF. CDR3 in DNA: TGCGCCAGCAGCAATGGGACTAGCGGGACTCGTCCGTTCTTC.

The rearrangement links TRBV11-2 to TRBJ2-1; perhaps D is TRBD1 or TRBD2 (5 bases each). This CDR3 is 14 amino acids long. Between the trimmed V and J ends, which lost 4 bases and 6 bases, there was a span of 13 bases. Germline CDR1 SGHAT, CDR2 FQNNGV. CDR3 sequence reads: CASSSLRGANEQFF. DNA of the CDR3: TGTGCCAGCAGCTCCCTCCGAGGGGCCAATGAGCAGTTCTTC. Combining the CDR3 with reference TRBV11-2 and TRBJ2-1 gives the whole variable domain EAGVAQSPRYKIIEKRQSVAFWCNPISGHATLYWYQQILGQGPKLLIQFQNNGVVDDSQLPKDRFSAERLKGVDSTLKIQPAKLEDSAVYLCASSSLRGANEQFFGPGTRLTVL.

The chain joins TRBV5-1 to TRBJ1-5; D gene unclear. This CDR3 is 12 amino acids long. Trimming removed 4 bases from V and 10 bases from J, with 12 bases in between. The V gene's germline CDR1 is SGHRS and CDR2 YFSETQ. The CDR3 loop reads CASSPGKGPQHF. For the CDR3, the DNA is TGCGCCAGCAGCCCTGGGAAGGGCCCCCAGCATTTT.